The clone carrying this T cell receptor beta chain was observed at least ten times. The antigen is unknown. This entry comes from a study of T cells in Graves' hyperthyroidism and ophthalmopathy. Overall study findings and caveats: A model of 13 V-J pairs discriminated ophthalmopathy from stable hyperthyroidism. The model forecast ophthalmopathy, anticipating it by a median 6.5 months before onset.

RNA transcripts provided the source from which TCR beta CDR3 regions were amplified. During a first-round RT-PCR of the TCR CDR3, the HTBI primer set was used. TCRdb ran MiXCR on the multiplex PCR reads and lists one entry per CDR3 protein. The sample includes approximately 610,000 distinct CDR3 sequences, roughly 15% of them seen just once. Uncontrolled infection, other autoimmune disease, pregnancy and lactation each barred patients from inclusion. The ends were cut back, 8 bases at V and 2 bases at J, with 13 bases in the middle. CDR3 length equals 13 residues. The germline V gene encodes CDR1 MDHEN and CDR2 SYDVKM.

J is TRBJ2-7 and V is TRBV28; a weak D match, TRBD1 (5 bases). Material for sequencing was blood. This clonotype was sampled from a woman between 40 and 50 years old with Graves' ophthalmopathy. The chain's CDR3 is CASFDRSAYEQYF. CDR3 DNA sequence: TGTGCCAGCTTTGACAGAAGTGCCTACGAGCAGTACTTC.